The 22 T cell receptor beta chains below come from one sample, sequenced in a study of shared clonotypes between healthy human individuals. Using immunoSEQ multiplex PCR, the repertoire was profiled, and TCRdb retains in-frame clones only, with some absent. The sample lists more than 2,000,000 clones, approximately 90% occurring once. Sequenced: naive CD4+ T cells sorted from blood. Subset of the sample: CD45RA+ positively selected. Receptors originate from a man aged 18 to 29 in good health.

The chain joins TRBV5-4 to TRBJ1-6; 7 nucleotides match TRBD1. The length of the CDR3 is 15 residues. Germline V gene data show CDR1 as SGHNT and CDR2 as YYREEE (reference sequence). J lost 7 bases, V lost 4 bases, and 8 bases had no gene match. CDR3 DNA sequence: TGTGCCAGCAGCCCTCCGGGACAGCAAAATTCACCCCTCCACTTT. It encodes CASSPPGQQNSPLHF.

The chain is built from TRBV5-1 and TRBJ2-7; TRBD2 matches at 10 bases. Germline CDR1 SGHRS, CDR2 YFSETQ. Trimming removed 3 bases from V and 4 bases from J; junction bases left unmatched: 10. The CDR3 is made up of 16 amino acids. CDR3: CASSSTFSGGKYEQYF. The CDR3 region has the DNA TGCGCCAGCAGCTCAACCTTTAGCGGGGGGAAGTACGAGCAGTACTTC.

This chain joins TRBV23-1 and TRBJ2-4; D perhaps matches TRBD1 (6 bases). TRBV23-1 is marked as an open reading frame, function uncertain. V lost 7 bases, J lost 1 base, and 11 bases lay in between. This CDR3 comprises 14 residues. This CDR3 reads CASTLQGAKNIQYF. The CDR3 DNA reads as TGCGCCAGCACCCTGCAGGGGGCCAAAAACATTCAGTACTTC.

The rearrangement uses TRBV5-1 and TRBJ2-3; the D gene is possibly TRBD1 (6 bases). Germline CDR1 reads SGHRS; CDR2 reads YFSETQ. The V end lost 4 bases, the J end lost 3 bases, and 15 bases lay between the germline ends. The CDR3 consists of 15 residues. CDR3 DNA: TGCGCCAGCAGCCCCGGCAGGGGTGGGACAGATACGCAGTATTTT. It is translated as CASSPGRGGTDTQYF.

The V gene is TRBV27, the J gene TRBJ1-1; D ambiguous. Per germline, CDR1 MNHEY and CDR2 SMNVEV (reference sequence). CDR3 length: 13 amino acids. Deletions cut 3 bases from V and 4 bases from J, with 9 bases between. CDR3 nucleotide sequence: TGTGCCAGCAGTTTCGGGGTGGGCACTGAAGCTTTCTTT. This translates into CASSFGVGTEAFF.

This chain connects TRBV2 to TRBJ2-1, with 11 bases lining up with TRBD2. J gave up 8 bases and V 8 bases, and 11 bases lay outside the gene matches. Germline assignment: CDR1 SNHLY and CDR2 FYNNEI. The CDR3 has 15 residues. The CDR3 is CASSPSGGPLYEQFF. The CDR3 nucleotides are TGTGCCAGCTCCCCTAGCGGGGGGCCCCTGTATGAGCAGTTCTTC.

This chain connects TRBV27 to TRBJ2-3, with unresolved D. Germline lookup yields CDR1 MNHEY and CDR2 SMNVEV (reference sequence). With 3 bases removed from V and 3 bases from J, the gap between germline ends came to 10 bases. This CDR3 region has 14 residues. This chain's CDR3 is CASSLGGVTDTQYF. The CDR3 nucleotides read TGTGCCAGCAGTTTGGGCGGAGTAACAGATACGCAGTATTTT.

Only one count was recorded for this clone. The sample has other DNA sequences that encode this CDR3 too. CDR3 protein: CASSLTGSEQYF. The CDR3 DNA follows: TGTGCCAGCAGTTTAACAGGTTCCGAGCAGTACTTC. The rearrangement links TRBV6-1 to TRBJ2-7, with D tentatively TRBD1 (5 bases). Germline CDR1 is MNHNS and CDR2 is SASEGT. The CDR3 is made up of 12 amino acids. V lost 5 bases and J 6 bases, leaving 11 bases between the germline ends.

J is TRBJ2-7 and V is TRBV28; 7 bases are shared with TRBD1. This CDR3 is 14 amino acids long. Trimming at V came to 5 bases and at J to 1 base, leaving 5 bases not matched to a gene. Germline CDR1 is MDHEN and CDR2 is SYDVKM. The DNA of the CDR3 is TGTGCCAGCAGTCAAGGGACAGTTTCCTACGAGCAGTACTTC. This translates into CASSQGTVSYEQYF.

The rearrangement joins TRBV27 to TRBJ2-3; TRBD2 matches 14 bases. V was clipped by 5 bases and J by 1 base; unmatched bases: 8. CDR3 length: 18 amino acids. Germline V gene lookup returns CDR1 MNHEY and CDR2 SMNVEV (reference sequence). DNA of the CDR3: TGTGCCAGCAGTCGGAAGGGACTAGCGGGAGCCGGCACAGATACGCAGTATTTT. As protein: CASSRKGLAGAGTDTQYF.

This clone was counted a single time. The chain combines TRBV15 with TRBJ2-7; 7 bases agree with TRBD1. J lost 6 bases, V lost 5 bases, and 10 bases had no gene match. Germline-derived CDR1 and CDR2 are LNHNV and YYDKDF (reference sequence). The CDR3 extends over 14 amino acids. The CDR3 sequence: CATSATGQHFEQYF. The CDR3 DNA follows: TGTGCCACCAGCGCTACGGGACAGCACTTCGAGCAGTACTTC.

The rearrangement links TRBV7-9 to TRBJ2-3; 11 nucleotides line up with TRBD2. Trimming at V came to 3 bases and at J to 6 bases, leaving 11 bases not matched to a gene. Looked up from germline, CDR1 is SEHNR and CDR2 is FQNEAQ (reference sequence). The CDR3 consists of 17 residues. The CDR3 spells CASSFYRTSGRTDTQYF. CDR3 DNA sequence: TGTGCCAGCAGCTTTTATCGGACTAGCGGGCGAACGGATACGCAGTATTTT.

This chain joins TRBV19 and TRBJ2-5; D is possibly TRBD1 or TRBD2 (5 bases each). The length of the CDR3 is 14 residues. Germline loops: CDR1 LNHDA, CDR2 SQIVND (reference sequence). The V end was cut by 5 bases, the J end by 5 bases, with 15 bases between. The CDR3 sequence: CASSHSQRGETQYF. The CDR3 DNA follows: TGTGCCAGTAGTCATTCCCAGAGGGGTGAGACCCAGTACTTC.

The genes are TRBV19 and TRBJ1-4, with 7 bases identical to TRBD1. This CDR3 comprises 15 residues. The germline gives CDR1 LNHDA, CDR2 SQIVND (reference sequence). With 4 bases clipped from V and 8 bases from J, the junction kept 10 bases outside the gene matches. Written as DNA, the CDR3 is TGTGCCAGTAGTACCGCCAGGGGGAGAGGAGAAAAACTGTTTTTT. Its translation: CASSTARGRGEKLFF.

The chain is built from TRBV10-3 and TRBJ2-7; D gene ambiguous. There are 13 residues in the CDR3. The V and J ends lost 3 bases and 3 bases respectively, with 9 bases between them. Germline values: CDR1 ENHRY, CDR2 SYGVKD. The CDR3 DNA reads as TGTGCCATCAGTGAAAGAACCCGCTACGAGCAGTACTTC. Amino acids: CAISERTRYEQYF.

In regard to this clone: In the same sample, other DNA sequences code for this CDR3. The chain couples TRBV5-1 to TRBJ1-3, with D uncertain. Germline V gene sequence: CDR1 SGHRS, CDR2 YFSETQ. V gave up 2 bases and J gave up 0 bases, with 6 bases separating them. This CDR3 has 14 amino acids. CDR3 sequence (DNA): TGCGCCAGCAGCTTAGCCAGCTCTGGAAACACCATATATTTT. It is translated as CASSLASSGNTIYF.

The chain is built from TRBV5-1 and TRBJ2-7; 9 bases match TRBD1. There are 16 residues in the CDR3. In germline, CDR1 is SGHRS, CDR2 YFSETQ. V lost 0 bases to trimming and J lost 4 bases; unmatched junction nucleotides: 8. The CDR3: CASSLGTGDGIYEQYF. CDR3 in DNA: TGCGCCAGCAGCTTGGGGACAGGGGATGGAATATACGAGCAGTACTTC.

The chain employs TRBV6-5 and TRBJ2-7; possible D gene TRBD1, 6 bases. CDR3 size: 13 residues. Trimming left V 6 bases short and J 3 bases short, with 12 bases between. Germline-derived CDR1 and CDR2 are MNHEY and SVGAGI. The CDR3: CASSQGTRYEQYF. CDR3 nucleotides: TGTGCCAGCAGCCAGGGGACCCGCTACGAGCAGTACTTC.

The chain employs TRBV10-3 and TRBJ1-4, with D hard to call. Trimming took 3 bases from V and 0 from J, leaving 5 bases between them. This CDR3 spans 14 amino acids. Per the germline V gene, CDR1 is ENHRY and CDR2 is SYGVKD. As DNA, the CDR3 is TGTGCCATCAGTGACGTCACAACTAATGAAAAACTGTTTTTT. Its translation is CAISDVTTNEKLFF.

The V call is TRBV9, the J call TRBJ1-5; TRBD1 might be the D (5 bases). In germline, CDR1 is SGDLS, CDR2 YYNGEE. V lost 0 bases and J lost 6, with 16 bases in between. The CDR3 is made up of 16 amino acids. CDR3 bases: TGTGCCAGCAGCGTAGAAGCAGGGTCGTTTCGTCAGCCCCAGCATTTT. Its protein is CASSVEAGSFRQPQHF.

Comments on this clone: Other DNA sequences in this specimen translate into the identical CDR3. This chain links TRBV6-5 with TRBJ1-1; D might be TRBD1 (5 bases). CDR1 MNHEY and CDR2 SVGAGI come from the germline V gene. The V end lost 6 bases, the J end lost 2 bases, and 10 bases lay between the germline ends. This CDR3 is 13 amino acids long. The CDR3 is CASRRQGNTEAFF. The CDR3, as DNA: TGTGCCAGCAGGAGGCAGGGTAACACTGAAGCTTTCTTT.

In this sample, this clone turned up once. The CDR3 loop reads CAWGGLAGTGELFF. The CDR3 nucleotides are TGTGCCTGGGGGGGACTAGCGGGCACCGGGGAGCTGTTTTTT. This chain uses TRBV30 with TRBJ2-2; 12 bases align to TRBD2. The CDR3 covers 14 residues. Germline CDR1 is GTSNPN and CDR2 is SVGIG (reference sequence). Unmatched junction bases numbered 2, after V lost 5 bases and J lost 4 bases.